This record looks at one T cell receptor (beta chain) sequence and its context. Antigen unknown. This table comes from immunoSEQ multiplex PCR, and its TCRdb copy is limited to in-frame clones, with some not included. The sample records approximately 180,000 clones, approximately 94% being singletons. The sample originates from a study of T cell responses to AZD1222 COVID-19 vaccine. Findings and limits, study-wide: Repertoires were collected only later (after the peak T cell response had occurred). Just a handful of AZD1222 recipients were seropositive at baseline. It should be noted that donors were predominantly white British and more often female, and clonal diversity was possibly underestimated. Spike-wide vaccine-associated CD4 TCRs dominated at 160-218 and 743-854.

This receptor was obtained from an adult who received the MenACWY meningococcal vaccine as a control. This specimen consisted of peripheral blood, obtained 28 days after the second dose of the MenACWY control vaccine.

This CDR3 is CASSIISRTNTEAFF. CDR3 nucleotide sequence: TGTGCCAGTAGTATTATATCGCGAACGAACACTGAAGCTTTCTTT. The V gene is TRBV19, the J gene TRBJ1-1; D unresolved. Germline-derived CDR1 and CDR2 are LNHDA and SQIVND (reference sequence). This CDR3 contains 15 residues. V was cut by 3 bases and J by 1 base, with 12 bases left in between.